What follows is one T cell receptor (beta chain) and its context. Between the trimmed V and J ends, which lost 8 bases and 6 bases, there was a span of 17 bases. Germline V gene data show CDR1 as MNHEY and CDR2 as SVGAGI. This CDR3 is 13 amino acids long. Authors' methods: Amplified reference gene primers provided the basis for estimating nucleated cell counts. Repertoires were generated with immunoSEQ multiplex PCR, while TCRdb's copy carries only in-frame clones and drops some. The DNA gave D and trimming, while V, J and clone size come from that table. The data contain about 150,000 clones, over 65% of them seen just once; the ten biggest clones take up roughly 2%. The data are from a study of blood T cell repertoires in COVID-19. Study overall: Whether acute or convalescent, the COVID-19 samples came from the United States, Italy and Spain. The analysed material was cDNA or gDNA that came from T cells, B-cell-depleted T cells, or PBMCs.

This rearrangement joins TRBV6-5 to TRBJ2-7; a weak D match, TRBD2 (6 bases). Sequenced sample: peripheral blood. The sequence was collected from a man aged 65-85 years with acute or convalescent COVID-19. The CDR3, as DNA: TGTGCCAGCCTAAGAACTAGCCACGGCGAGCAGTACTTC. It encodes CASLRTSHGEQYF.